What follows are 18 T cell receptor beta chains derived from one specimen sequenced in a study of OX40 agonist ivuxolimab in advanced cancers. Library preparation was by the immunoSEQ multiplex PCR assay. Sourced from immuneACCESS, this table was stored by TCRdb with only in-frame sequences that have V and J called. A share of the clones is absent; for the studies checked, an unresolved V gene accounts for under half, and the remainder has no known explanation. In this sample the table shows around 140,000 clones, less than 95% of which occur a single time. The ten top clones hold around 0.99% of the sample. The starting material was CD4+ or CD8+ T cells sorted from blood, obtained in a trial of the OX40 agonist ivuxolimab. The receptors here all came from an adult with an advanced solid tumor such as melanoma, head and neck, liver or kidney cancer.

V gene TRBV4-2 combines with J gene TRBJ1-2, with no clear D. Trimming shortened V by 0 bases and J by 4 bases, and 12 bases separated the two germline ends. The germline CDR1 and CDR2 sequences are LGHNA and YNFKEQ. The CDR3 has 15 residues. The CDR3 sequence: CASSQDQASSYGYTF. CDR3 sequence (DNA): TGTGCCAGCAGCCAAGATCAGGCCTCATCCTATGGCTACACCTTC.

The chain couples TRBV2 to TRBJ2-5, with 7 bases fitting TRBD1. The junction had 0 bases not matched to a gene; V was cut back by 6 bases and J by 5 bases. Germline CDR1 and CDR2: SNHLY and FYNNEI. CDR3 length: 11 residues. Here the CDR3 DNA reads TGTGCCAGCAGAGGGGGCGAGACCCAGTACTTC. It codes for CASRGGETQYF.

This clone was picked up a small number of times. The rearrangement links TRBV10-3 to TRBJ1-1; 10 nucleotides line up with TRBD1. The germline V gene has CDR1 ENHRY and CDR2 SYGVKD. Trimming removed 10 bases from V and 6 bases from J; junction bases left unmatched: 5. The CDR3 spans 12 residues. DNA for the CDR3: TGTGCCACCGGACAGGGGGAGGCTGAAGCTTTCTTT. It specifies CATGQGEAEAFF.

As DNA, the CDR3 is TGTGCCAGTAGTATAGTGAATAATCAGCCCCAGCATTTT. Protein: CASSIVNNQPQHF. V gene TRBV19 combines with J gene TRBJ1-5; no reliable D call. The CDR3 sequence is 13 residues long. V gave up 1 base and J gave up 4 bases, with 5 bases separating them. Looked up from germline, CDR1 is LNHDA and CDR2 is SQIVND (reference sequence).

In this sample, this clone turned up a few times. J is TRBJ1-2 and V is TRBV2, with 7 bases matching TRBD1. Germline assignment: CDR1 SNHLY and CDR2 FYNNEI. This CDR3 spans 13 amino acids. J lost 3 bases, V lost 6 bases, and 4 bases had no gene match. The CDR3 loop is CASRRQGDYGYTF. As DNA, the CDR3 is TGTGCCAGCAGGAGACAGGGAGACTATGGCTACACCTTC. Full variable domain (remainder filled in from reference TRBV2 and TRBJ1-2): EPEVTQTPSHQVTQMGQEVILRCVPISNHLYFYWYRQILGQKVEFLVSFYNNEISEKSEIFDDQFSVERPDGSNFTLKIRSTKLEDSAMYFCASRRQGDYGYTFGSGTRLTVV.

CDR3 nucleotide sequence: TGTGCCAGCAGGCCAACTACGGACAGGGGGGACATTCAGTACTTC. It translates to CASRPTTDRGDIQYF. This sequence joins TRBV6-6 and TRBJ2-4, with TRBD1 matching over 10 bases. Germline V gene data show CDR1 as MNHNY and CDR2 as SVGAGI (reference sequence). The V gene end was trimmed by 6 bases and the J gene end by 8 bases; junction bases not matched to a gene: 10. The CDR3 has 15 residues.

The chain uses TRBV5-8 and TRBJ2-5; TRBD1 matches 9 bases. Germline V lookup: CDR1 SGHTS, CDR2 YDEGEE. V was clipped by 4 bases and J by 3 bases; unmatched bases: 10. This CDR3 has 16 amino acids. CDR3 region: CASSATGGGKEETQYF. CDR3 bases: TGTGCCAGCAGCGCGACAGGGGGTGGGAAAGAAGAGACCCAGTACTTC.

This clone was recorded once. This chain joins TRBV27 and TRBJ1-1; 8 bases match TRBD1. V gave up 7 bases and J gave up 1 base; unmatched junction bases: 11. The CDR3 runs 16 residues. Germline V gene lookup returns CDR1 MNHEY and CDR2 SMNVEV (reference sequence). The CDR3 bases are TGTGCCAGCATTCCCTGGGGGGGGACAGGGAACACTGAAGCTTTCTTT. Its protein is CASIPWGGTGNTEAFF.

CDR3 sequence: CASSLGPGSPPTDTQYF. CDR3 DNA: TGTGCCAGCAGCTTGGGACCCGGATCGCCCCCCACGGATACGCAGTATTTT. The J gene is TRBJ2-3, the V gene TRBV5-4; D is undetermined. The CDR3 loop spans 17 amino acids. CDR1 is SGHNT, CDR2 YYREEE, per germline (reference sequence). V was pared by 0 bases and J by 6 bases, with 20 bases between. The whole variable domain, filled in from reference TRBV5-4 and TRBJ2-3, reads ETGVTQSPTHLIKTRGQQVTLRCSSQSGHNTVSWYQQALGQGPQFIFQYYREEENGRGNFPPRFSGLQFPNYSSELNVNALELDDSALYLCASSLGPGSPPTDTQYFGPGTRLTVL.

V and J are TRBV19 and TRBJ1-5, with D unresolved. This CDR3 is built from 14 residues. Trimming pared 2 bases from V and 4 bases from J, leaving 9 bases between. CDR1 and CDR2 from the germline V gene are LNHDA and SQIVND (reference sequence). CDR3 protein: CASSIYSRNQPQHF. The CDR3 nucleotides read TGTGCCAGTAGTATATACAGCAGAAATCAGCCCCAGCATTTT.

The chain employs TRBV4-3 and TRBJ2-1, with D perhaps given as TRBD1 or TRBD2 (9 bases each). The CDR3 runs to 22 residues. Trimming left V 0 bases short and J 7 bases short, with 34 bases between. Germline-derived CDR1 and CDR2 are LGHNA and YSLEER. The CDR3 region has the DNA TGCGCCAGCAGCCAAGATTTGGGACAGGGCCGGGGCGGGAGGGCTGTATTTAATGAGCAGTTCTTC. This codes for CASSQDLGQGRGGRAVFNEQFF.

Only one count was recorded for this clone. This CDR3 is also generated by other DNA sequences in the sample. The gene calls are TRBV30 and TRBJ2-3, with 7 nucleotides matching TRBD1. Germline trimming cut 3 bases from V and 2 bases from J; bases unmatched to any gene: 2. CDR3 length: 13 residues. Germline CDR1 GTSNPN, CDR2 SVGIG (reference sequence). CDR3 sequence reads: CAWRGTATDTQYF. The CDR3 DNA reads as TGTGCCTGGAGGGGGACAGCCACAGATACGCAGTATTTT.

This sequence joins TRBV7-2 and TRBJ1-1; possibly TRBD1 for D (6 bases). Germline CDR1 reads SGHTA; CDR2 reads FQGNSA. This CDR3 is built from 14 residues. The germline V and J ends were trimmed by 4 bases and 2 bases, with 11 bases remaining between them. CDR3 residues: CASSYSRGNTEAFF. DNA for the CDR3: TGTGCCAGCAGCTACTCCAGGGGAAACACTGAAGCTTTCTTT.

This chain connects TRBV19 to TRBJ2-5; D assignment may be TRBD1 or TRBD2 (5 bases each). The CDR3 extends over 15 amino acids. The germline gives CDR1 LNHDA, CDR2 SQIVND (reference sequence). Trimming stripped 7 bases from V and 0 bases from J, with 15 bases between. The CDR3 DNA is TGTGCCAGTACTGCCGGGACCACGTACCAAGAGACCCAGTACTTC. This encodes CASTAGTTYQETQYF.

The rearrangement uses TRBV5-1 and TRBJ2-5; weak D call: TRBD1 (6 bases). Germline CDR1 is SGHRS and CDR2 is YFSETQ. V dropped 2 bases and J dropped 3 bases, with 8 bases sitting between them. There are 13 residues in the CDR3. CDR3 residues: CASSFPGEETQYF. Here the CDR3 DNA reads TGCGCCAGCAGCTTTCCAGGGGAAGAGACCCAGTACTTC.

This clone was observed a single time. The chain has TRBV9 and TRBJ2-7, with no clear D. Germline CDR1 and CDR2: SGDLS and YYNGEE. CDR3 size: 14 residues. V gave up 3 bases and J gave up 2 bases, with 12 bases separating them. The CDR3 coding sequence is TGTGCCAGCAGCGAGATGGGCCATCCCTACGAGCAGTACTTC. Translating it yields CASSEMGHPYEQYF.

The chain employs TRBV28 and TRBJ2-5, with unresolved D. In germline, CDR1 is MDHEN, CDR2 SYDVKM. Trimming shortened V by 6 bases and J by 2 bases, and 16 bases separated the two germline ends. There are 15 residues in the CDR3. CDR3 coding DNA: TGTGCCAGCAGCACGAACCGGGCAGCACAAGAGACCCAGTACTTC. Translating it yields CASSTNRAAQETQYF.

V is TRBV30 and J is TRBJ2-7, with D possibly matching TRBD1 (6 bases). V was trimmed by 1 base and J by 5 bases, leaving 15 bases between them. CDR3 length equals 14 residues. Per the germline V gene, CDR1 is GTSNPN and CDR2 is SVGIG (reference sequence). The CDR3 DNA sequence: TGTGCCTGGAGTGGGACAGAGAGATGGGACGAGCAGTACTTC. Protein: CAWSGTERWDEQYF.